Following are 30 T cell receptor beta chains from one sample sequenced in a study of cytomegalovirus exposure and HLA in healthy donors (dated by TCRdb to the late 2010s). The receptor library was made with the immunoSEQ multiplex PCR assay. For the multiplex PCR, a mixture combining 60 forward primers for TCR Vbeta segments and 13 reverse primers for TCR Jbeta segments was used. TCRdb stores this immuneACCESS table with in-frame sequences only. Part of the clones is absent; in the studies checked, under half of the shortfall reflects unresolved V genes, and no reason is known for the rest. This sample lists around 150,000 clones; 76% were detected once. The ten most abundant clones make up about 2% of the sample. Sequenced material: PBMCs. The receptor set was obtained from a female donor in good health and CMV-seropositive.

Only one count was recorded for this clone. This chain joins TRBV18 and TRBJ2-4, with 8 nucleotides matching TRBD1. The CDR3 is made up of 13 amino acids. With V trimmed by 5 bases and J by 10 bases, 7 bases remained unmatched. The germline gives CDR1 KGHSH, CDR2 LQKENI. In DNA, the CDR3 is TGTGCCAGCTCAGCCGGACAGGGTCAAATTCAGTACTTC. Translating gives CASSAGQGQIQYF.

CDR3 coding DNA: TGTGCCAGCAGCGTAGAAAGCGGGGGTAATTCCAATGAGCAGTTCTTC. Encoded protein: CASSVESGGNSNEQFF. The chain combines TRBV9 with TRBJ2-1, with 8 bases lining up with TRBD2. The germline V gene has CDR1 SGDLS and CDR2 YYNGEE. This CDR3 spans 16 amino acids. Trimming cost V 0 bases and J 6 bases; bases outside gene matches: 8.

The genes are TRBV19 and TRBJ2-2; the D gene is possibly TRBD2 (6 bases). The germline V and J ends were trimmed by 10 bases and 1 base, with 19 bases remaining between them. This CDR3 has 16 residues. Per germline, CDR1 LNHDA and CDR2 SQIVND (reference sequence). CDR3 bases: TGTGCCACCAAATCAGCCGGGACTCGGAACACCGGGGAGCTGTTTTTT. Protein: CATKSAGTRNTGELFF.

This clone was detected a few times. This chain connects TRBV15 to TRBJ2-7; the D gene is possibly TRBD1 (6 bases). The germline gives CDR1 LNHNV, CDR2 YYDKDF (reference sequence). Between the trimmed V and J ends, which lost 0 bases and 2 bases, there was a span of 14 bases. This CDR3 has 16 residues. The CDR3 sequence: CATSREGRGHPYEQYF. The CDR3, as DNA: TGTGCCACCAGCAGAGAAGGCAGGGGCCACCCCTACGAGCAGTACTTC.

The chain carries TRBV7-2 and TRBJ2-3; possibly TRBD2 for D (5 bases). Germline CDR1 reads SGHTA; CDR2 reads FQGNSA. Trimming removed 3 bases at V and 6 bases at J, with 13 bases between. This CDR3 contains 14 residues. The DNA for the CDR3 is TGTGCCAGCAGCTTGGGGAGACTGGTGGATACGCAGTATTTT. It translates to CASSLGRLVDTQYF. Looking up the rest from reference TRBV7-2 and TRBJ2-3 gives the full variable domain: GAGVSQSPSNKVTEKGKDVELRCDPISGHTALYWYRQSLGQGLEFLIYFQGNSAPDKSGLPSDRFSAERTGGSVSTLTIQRTQQEDSAVYLCASSLGRLVDTQYFGPGTRLTVL.

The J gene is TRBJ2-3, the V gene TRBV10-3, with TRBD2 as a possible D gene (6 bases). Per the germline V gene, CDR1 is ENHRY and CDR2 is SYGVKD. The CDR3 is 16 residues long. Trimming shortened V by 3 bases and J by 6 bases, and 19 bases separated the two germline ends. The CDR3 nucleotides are TGTGCCATCAGTGACCCTGGGGGGAGAATTGGTGATACGCAGTATTTT. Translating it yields CAISDPGGRIGDTQYF.

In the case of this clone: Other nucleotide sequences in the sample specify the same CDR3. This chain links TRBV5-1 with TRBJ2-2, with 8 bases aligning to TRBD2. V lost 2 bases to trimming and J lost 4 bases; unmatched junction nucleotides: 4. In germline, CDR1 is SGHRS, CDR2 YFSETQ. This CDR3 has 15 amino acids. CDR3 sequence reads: CASSLAGVGTGELFF. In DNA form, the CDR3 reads TGCGCCAGCAGCTTAGCGGGAGTAGGCACCGGGGAGCTGTTTTTT.

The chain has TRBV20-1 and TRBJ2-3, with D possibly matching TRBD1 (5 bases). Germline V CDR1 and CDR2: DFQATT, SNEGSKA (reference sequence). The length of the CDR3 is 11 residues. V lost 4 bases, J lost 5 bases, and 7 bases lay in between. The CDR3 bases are TGCAGTGCTACTAGGGGAGATACGCAGTATTTT. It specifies CSATRGDTQYF.

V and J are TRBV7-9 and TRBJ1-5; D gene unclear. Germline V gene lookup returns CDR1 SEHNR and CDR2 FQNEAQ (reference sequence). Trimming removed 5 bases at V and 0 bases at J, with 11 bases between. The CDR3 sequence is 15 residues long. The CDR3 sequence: CASSAGPFSNQPQHF. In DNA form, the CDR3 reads TGTGCCAGCAGCGCCGGTCCCTTTAGCAATCAGCCCCAGCATTTT.

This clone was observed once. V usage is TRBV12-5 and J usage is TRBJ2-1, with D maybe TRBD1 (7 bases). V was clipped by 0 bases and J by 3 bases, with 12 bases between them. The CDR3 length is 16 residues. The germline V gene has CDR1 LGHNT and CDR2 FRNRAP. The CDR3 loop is CASGLVAGGLYNEQFF. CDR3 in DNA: TGTGCTAGTGGTTTGGTAGCAGGGGGGCTCTACAATGAGCAGTTCTTC.

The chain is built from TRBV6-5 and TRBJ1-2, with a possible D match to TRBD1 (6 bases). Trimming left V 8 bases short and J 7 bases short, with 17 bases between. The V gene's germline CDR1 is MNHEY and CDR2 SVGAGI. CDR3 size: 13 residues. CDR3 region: CASRLTGRLGYTF. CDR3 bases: TGTGCCAGCCGCTTGACAGGACGCCTTGGCTACACCTTC.

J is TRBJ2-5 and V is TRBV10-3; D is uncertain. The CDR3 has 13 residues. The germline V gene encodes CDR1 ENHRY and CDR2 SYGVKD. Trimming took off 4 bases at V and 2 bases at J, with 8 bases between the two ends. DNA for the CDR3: TGTGCCATCAGTGCGTTCACACAAGAGACCCAGTACTTC. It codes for CAISAFTQETQYF.

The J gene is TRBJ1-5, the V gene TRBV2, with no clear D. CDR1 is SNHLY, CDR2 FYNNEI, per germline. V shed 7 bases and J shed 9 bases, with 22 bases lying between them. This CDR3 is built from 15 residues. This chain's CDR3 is CASTRVTSGIGPQHF. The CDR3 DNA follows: TGTGCCAGCACCCGGGTAACGTCGGGGATCGGGCCCCAGCATTTT.

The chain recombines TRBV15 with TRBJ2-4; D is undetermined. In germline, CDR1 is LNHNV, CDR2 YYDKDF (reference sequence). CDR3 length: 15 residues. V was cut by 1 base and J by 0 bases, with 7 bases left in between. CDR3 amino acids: CATSRGAIAKNIQYF. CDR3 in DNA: TGTGCCACCAGCAGAGGGGCGATAGCCAAAAACATTCAGTACTTC.

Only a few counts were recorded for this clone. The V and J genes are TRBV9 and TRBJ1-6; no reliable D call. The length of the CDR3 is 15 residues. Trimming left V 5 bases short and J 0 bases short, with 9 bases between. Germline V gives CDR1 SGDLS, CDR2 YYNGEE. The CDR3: CASSGESSYNSPLHF. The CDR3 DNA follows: TGTGCCAGCAGTGGGGAGAGCTCCTATAATTCACCCCTCCACTTT.

CDR3 region: CASSQEDRDYEQYF. The CDR3 DNA reads as TGCGCCAGCAGCCAAGAGGACAGGGACTACGAGCAGTACTTC. The rearrangement uses TRBV4-1 and TRBJ2-7, with TRBD1 matching 8 bases. V shed 0 bases, J shed 3 bases, and the junction held 1 base outside the gene matches. This CDR3 spans 14 amino acids. Per germline, CDR1 MGHRA and CDR2 YSYEKL.

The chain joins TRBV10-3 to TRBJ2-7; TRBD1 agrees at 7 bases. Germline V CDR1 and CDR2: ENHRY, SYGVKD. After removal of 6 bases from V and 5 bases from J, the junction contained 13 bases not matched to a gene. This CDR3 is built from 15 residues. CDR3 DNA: TGTGCCATCAGCGCGCCCCGGGACAGTAGACACGAGCAGTACTTC. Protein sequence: CAISAPRDSRHEQYF.

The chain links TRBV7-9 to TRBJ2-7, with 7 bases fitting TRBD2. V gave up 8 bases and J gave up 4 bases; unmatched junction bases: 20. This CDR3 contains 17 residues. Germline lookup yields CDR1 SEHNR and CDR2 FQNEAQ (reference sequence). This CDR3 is CASLLLEFWRELYEQYF. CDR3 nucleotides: TGTGCCAGCCTCCTTCTAGAGTTCTGGCGGGAGTTATACGAGCAGTACTTC.

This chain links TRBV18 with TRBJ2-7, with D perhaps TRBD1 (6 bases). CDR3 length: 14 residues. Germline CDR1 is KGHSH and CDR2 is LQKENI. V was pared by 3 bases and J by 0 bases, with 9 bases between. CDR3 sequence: CASSPDRYSYEQYF. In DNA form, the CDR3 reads TGTGCCAGCTCACCCGACAGGTACTCCTACGAGCAGTACTTC.

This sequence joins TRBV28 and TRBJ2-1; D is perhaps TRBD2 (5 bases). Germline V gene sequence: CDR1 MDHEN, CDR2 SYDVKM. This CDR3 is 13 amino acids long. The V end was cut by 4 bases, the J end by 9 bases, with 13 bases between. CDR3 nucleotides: TGTGCCAGCAGTTCCGGGCCCAGCGGTGAGCAGTTCTTC. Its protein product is CASSSGPSGEQFF. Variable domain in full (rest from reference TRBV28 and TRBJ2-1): DVKVTQSSRYLVKRTGEKVFLECVQDMDHENMFWYRQDPGLGLRLIYFSYDVKMKEKGDIPEGYSVSREKKERFSLILESASTNQTSMYLCASSSGPSGEQFFGPGTRLTVL.

The CDR3, as DNA: TGTGCCAGCAGCTTGACGGGTGCGAACACCGGGGAGCTGTTTTTT. Amino acid sequence: CASSLTGANTGELFF. The rearrangement uses TRBV5-6 and TRBJ2-2; D remains unclear. The germline V and J ends were trimmed by 1 base and 0 bases, with 7 bases remaining between them. The CDR3 is 15 residues long. Germline CDR1 reads SGHDT; CDR2 reads YYEEEE.

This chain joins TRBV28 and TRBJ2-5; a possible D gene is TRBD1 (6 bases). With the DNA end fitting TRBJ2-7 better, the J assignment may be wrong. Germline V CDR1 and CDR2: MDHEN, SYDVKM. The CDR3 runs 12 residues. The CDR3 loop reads CASSPQGYEQYF. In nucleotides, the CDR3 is TGTGCCAGCAGTCCTCAGGGGTACGAGCAGTACTTC.

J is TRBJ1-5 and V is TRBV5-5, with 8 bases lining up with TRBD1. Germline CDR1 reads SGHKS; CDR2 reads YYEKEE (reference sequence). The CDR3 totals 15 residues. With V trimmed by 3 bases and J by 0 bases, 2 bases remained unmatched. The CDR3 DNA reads TGTGCCAGCAGCTGGACAGGGAATAGCAATCAGCCCCAGCATTTT. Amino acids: CASSWTGNSNQPQHF.

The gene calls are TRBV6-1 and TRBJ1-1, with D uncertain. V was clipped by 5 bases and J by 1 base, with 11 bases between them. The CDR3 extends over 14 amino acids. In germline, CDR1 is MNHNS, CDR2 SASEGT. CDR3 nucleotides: TGTGCCAGCAGTAAGTACGGGAAGAACACTGAAGCTTTCTTT. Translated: CASSKYGKNTEAFF.

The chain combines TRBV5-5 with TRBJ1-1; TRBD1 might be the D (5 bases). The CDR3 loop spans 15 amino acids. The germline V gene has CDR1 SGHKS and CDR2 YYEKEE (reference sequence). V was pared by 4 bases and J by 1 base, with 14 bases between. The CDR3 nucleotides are TGTGCCAGCAGCCTCCTTGGGGGGGAGAACACTGAAGCTTTCTTT. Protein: CASSLLGGENTEAFF.

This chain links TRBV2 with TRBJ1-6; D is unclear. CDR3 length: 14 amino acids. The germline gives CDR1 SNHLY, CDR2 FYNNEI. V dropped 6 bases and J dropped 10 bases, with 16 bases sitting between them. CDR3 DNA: TGTGCCAGCAGCCTGCCGGGAAAGGGATCACCCCTCCACTTT. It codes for CASSLPGKGSPLHF.

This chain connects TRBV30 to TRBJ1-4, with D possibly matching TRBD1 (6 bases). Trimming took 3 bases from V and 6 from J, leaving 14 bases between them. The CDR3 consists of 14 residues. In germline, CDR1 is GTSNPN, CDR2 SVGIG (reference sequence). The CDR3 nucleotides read TGTGCCTGGAGCTCCGGACAGAGCCATGAAAAACTGTTTTTT. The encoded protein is CAWSSGQSHEKLFF. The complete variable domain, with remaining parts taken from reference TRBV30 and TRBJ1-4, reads SQTIHQWPATLVQPVGSPLSLECTVEGTSNPNLYWYRQAAGRGLQLLFYSVGIGQISSEVPQNLSASRPQDRQFILSSKKLLLSDSGFYLCAWSSGQSHEKLFFGSGTQLSVL.

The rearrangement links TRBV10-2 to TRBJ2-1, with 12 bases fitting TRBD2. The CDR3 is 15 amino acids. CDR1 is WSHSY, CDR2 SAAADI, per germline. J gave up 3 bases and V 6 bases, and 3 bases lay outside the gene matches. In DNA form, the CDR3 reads TGCGCCAGCAGCCGGACTAGCGGGATCTACAATGAGCAGTTCTTC. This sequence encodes CASSRTSGIYNEQFF.

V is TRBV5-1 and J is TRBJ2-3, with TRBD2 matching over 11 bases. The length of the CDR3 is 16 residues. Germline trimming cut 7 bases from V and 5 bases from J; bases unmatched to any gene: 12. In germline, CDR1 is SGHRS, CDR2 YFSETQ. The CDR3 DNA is TGCGCCAGCGAATCAGGGGGACTAGCGGTGGGAGATACGCAGTATTTT. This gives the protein CASESGGLAVGDTQYF.

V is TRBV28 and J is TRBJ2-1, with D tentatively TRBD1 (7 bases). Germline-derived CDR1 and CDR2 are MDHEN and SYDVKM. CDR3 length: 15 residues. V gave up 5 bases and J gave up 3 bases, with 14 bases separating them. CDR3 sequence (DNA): TGTGCCAGCAGTCTCGACAGGGAGGACTACAATGAGCAGTTCTTC. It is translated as CASSLDREDYNEQFF.